This is a list of T cell receptor beta chains from one sample in a study of blood T cell repertoires in COVID-19. Using immunoSEQ multiplex PCR, the repertoire was profiled, and TCRdb retains in-frame clones only, with some absent. Here the sample spans 200,000 to 250,000 clones, 65% to 85% being singletons. The sample taken for sequencing was peripheral blood. Receptor source: a man in his fifties with active or convalescent COVID-19. The CDR3 runs from the conserved cysteine through the conserved F or W. Fields, in order: D gene, CDR3 length, clone size, J gene, V gene, CDR3 DNA, CDR3 protein. D genes are given only for firm matches. A row's size may be missing; if present it is once, few, many or a size class.

-,13,-,TRBJ1-1,TRBV6-5,TGTGCCAGCAGTTACGAGGCTTTCACTGAAGCTTTCTTT,CASSYEAFTEAFF
TRBD1,16,-,TRBJ1-1,TRBV18,TGTGCCAGCTCACCAGTGACAGGGGAACTGAACACTGAAGCTTTCTTT,CASSPVTGELNTEAFF
TRBD2,18,-,TRBJ2-1,TRBV4-2,TGTGCCAGCAGTCAGTCCCCTAAGCTAGCGGGAGGGGGAAATGAGCAGTTCTTC,CASSQSPKLAGGGNEQFF
-,14,-,TRBJ1-3,TRBV6-5,TGTGCCAGCAGTTGGGGGGGGTCTGGAAACACCATATATTTT,CASSWGGSGNTIYF
TRBD1,16,many,TRBJ1-2,TRBV14,TGTGCCAGCAGCCAAGACCAGCAGGGACAGTATCGCGGCTACACCTTC,CASSQDQQGQYRGYTF
-,16,-,TRBJ2-2,TRBV7-8,TGTGCCAGCAGCTTATACGACACAGGGAACACCGGGGAGCTGTTTTTT,CASSLYDTGNTGELFF
TRBD2,17,once,TRBJ2-3,TRBV7-2,TGTGCCAGCAGCCCCCGTTCGGGGCTAGCGGGAGTCAATACGCAGTATTTT,CASSPRSGLAGVNTQYF
TRBD1,14,-,TRBJ1-1,TRBV10-3,TGTGCCATCACCTGGGACGCAGGGGGAACTGAAGCTTTCTTT,CAITWDAGGTEAFF
TRBD2,16,-,TRBJ2-1,TRBV7-3,TGTGCCAGCAGCTTATTGGGACTAGCGAATTACAATGAGCAGTTCTTC,CASSLLGLANYNEQFF
TRBD2,16,-,TRBJ2-1,TRBV29-1,TGCAGCGTTGTACCCTCCCGAGGGACTAGCATCAATGAGCAGTTCTTC,CSVVPSRGTSINEQFF
-,13,once,TRBJ2-5,TRBV7-9,TGTGCCAGCAGCTCCGGGACACAAGAGACCCAGTACTTC,CASSSGTQETQYF
-,15,-,TRBJ1-5,TRBV28,TGTGCCAGCAGTTTATCCCCAGGGAGCAATCAGCCCCAGCATTTT,CASSLSPGSNQPQHF
-,17,-,TRBJ1-3,TRBV2,TGTGCCAGCAGTGAATCAGGGCTTACGGCCTCTGGAAACACCATATATTTT,CASSESGLTASGNTIYF
-,14,once,TRBJ1-2,TRBV28,TGTGCCAGCAGTTTATGGACAGTAAACTATGGCTACACCTTC,CASSLWTVNYGYTF
TRBD1,15,-,TRBJ2-2,TRBV5-6,TGTGCCAGCAGCTGGGACAGTTCGAACACCGGGGAGCTGTTTTTT,CASSWDSSNTGELFF
-,14,-,TRBJ2-7,TRBV2,-,CASVASGSVNEEYF
TRBD1,16,-,TRBJ1-1,TRBV7-2,TGTGCCAGCAGCTCCCGCTCCGGGACAGGAAACACTGAAGCTTTCTTT,CASSSRSGTGNTEAFF
-,14,-,TRBJ1-5,TRBV7-2,TGTGCCAGCAGTTTTAATCAGGGATCGGGGCCCCAGCATTTT,CASSFNQGSGPQHF
TRBD1,14,-,TRBJ2-7,TRBV19,TGTGCCAGTAGCCCGCAGGGGGCGACGAAAGAGCAGTACTTC,CASSPQGATKEQYF
TRBD2,14,-,TRBJ2-7,TRBV5-1,TGCGCCACCCGAATCCTAGCGGGAGCCTACGAGCAGTACTTC,CATRILAGAYEQYF
TRBD1,14,-,TRBJ1-2,TRBV30,TGTGCCTGGAAAAGTTTGAGGGGGCGGGATGGCTACACCTTC,CAWKSLRGRDGYTF
TRBD1,19,few,TRBJ1-2,TRBV19,TGTGCCAGTAGTACTTATTACCGGGACAGGTGGAACCCTAACTATGGCTACACCTTC,CASSTYYRDRWNPNYGYTF
-,13,-,TRBJ2-7,TRBV5-4,TGTGCCAGCAGCCAGGGACACTCCTACGAGCAGTACTTC,CASSQGHSYEQYF